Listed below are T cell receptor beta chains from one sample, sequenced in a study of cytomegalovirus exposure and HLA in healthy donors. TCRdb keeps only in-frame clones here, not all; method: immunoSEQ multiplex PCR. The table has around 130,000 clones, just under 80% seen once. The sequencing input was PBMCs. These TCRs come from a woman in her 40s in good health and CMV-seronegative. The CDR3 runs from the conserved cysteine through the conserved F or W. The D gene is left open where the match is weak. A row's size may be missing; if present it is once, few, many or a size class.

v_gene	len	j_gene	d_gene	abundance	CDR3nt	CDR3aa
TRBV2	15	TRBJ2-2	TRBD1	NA	TGTGCCAGCAGTACGGACAGGGGTGTCGCCGGGGAGCTGTTTTTT	CASSTDRGVAGELFF
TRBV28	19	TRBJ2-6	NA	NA	TGTGCCAGCAGCCCCTTCCTGGGGGCAGGGCTCTCTGGGGCCAACGTCCTGACTTTC	CASSPFLGAGLSGANVLTF
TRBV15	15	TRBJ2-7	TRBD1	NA	TGTGCCACCAGCAGAGGCCCGACAGGGACATCGGAGCAGTACTTC	CATSRGPTGTSEQYF
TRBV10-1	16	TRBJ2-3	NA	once	TGCGCCAGCAGTGAGGGGGTTGGAGGGAGAGGTGATACGCAGTATTTT	CASSEGVGGRGDTQYF
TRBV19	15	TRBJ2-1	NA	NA	TGTGCCAGTAGTACCCCGACTGATTTCTACAATGAGCAGTTCTTC	CASSTPTDFYNEQFF
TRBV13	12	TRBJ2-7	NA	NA	TGTGCCAGCAGCACCACAGGGCACGAGCAGTACTTC	CASSTTGHEQYF
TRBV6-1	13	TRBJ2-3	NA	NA	TGTGCCAGCACCGGGTGGGGGGCAGATACGCAGTATTTT	CASTGWGADTQYF
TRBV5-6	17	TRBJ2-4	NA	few	TGTGCCAGCAGCTTGGGGAGTGAGCGGCTAGCCAAAAACATTCAGTACTTC	CASSLGSERLAKNIQYF
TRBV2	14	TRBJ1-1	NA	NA	TGTGCCAGCAGAGTCCGACCGGGGGACCCTGAAGCTTTCTTT	CASRVRPGDPEAFF
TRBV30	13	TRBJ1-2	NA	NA	NA	CAWSLRFGDGYTF
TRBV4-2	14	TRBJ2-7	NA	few	TGTGCCAGCATTAAAGCCGGGTGGTCCTACGAGCAGTACTTC	CASIKAGWSYEQYF
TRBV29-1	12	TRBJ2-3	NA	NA	TGCAGCGTTGAATCGGGCCCGGGGACGCAGTATTTT	CSVESGPGTQYF
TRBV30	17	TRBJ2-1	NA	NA	TGTGCCTGGAGTATTAGCGGACCGACCATGAACTACAATGAGCAGTTCTTC	CAWSISGPTMNYNEQFF
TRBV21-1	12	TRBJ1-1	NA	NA	TGTGCCAGCAGCAACGAGGACACTGAAGCTTTCTTT	CASSNEDTEAFF
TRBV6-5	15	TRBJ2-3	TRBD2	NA	TGTGCCAGCAGTTACCTAGCGGGGGGCACAGATACGCAGTATTTT	CASSYLAGGTDTQYF
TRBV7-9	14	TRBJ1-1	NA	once	TGTGCCAGCACCCCCCAGTCCATGAACACTGAAGCTTTCTTT	CASTPQSMNTEAFF
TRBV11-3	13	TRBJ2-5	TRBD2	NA	TGTGCCAGCAGCCCGGGAGGCGGAGAGACCCAGTACTTC	CASSPGGGETQYF
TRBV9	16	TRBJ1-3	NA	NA	TGTGCCAGCAGCGTAGGAGGGGGGGACTCTGGAAACACCATATATTTT	CASSVGGGDSGNTIYF
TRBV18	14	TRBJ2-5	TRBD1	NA	TGTGCCAGCTCACCCGACAGGGTACAAGAGACCCAGTACTTC	CASSPDRVQETQYF
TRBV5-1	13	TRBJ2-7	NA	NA	TGCGCCAGCAGCTCTGAAAACACCTACGAGCAGTACTTC	CASSSENTYEQYF
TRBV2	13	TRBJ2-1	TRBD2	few	TGTGCCAGCAGCGAAGATAGCGGGGATGAGCAGTTCTTC	CASSEDSGDEQFF
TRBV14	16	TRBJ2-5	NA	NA	TGTGCCAGCAGCCTAGCCTGGCGGAATACTCAAGGGACCCAGTACTTC	CASSLAWRNTQGTQYF
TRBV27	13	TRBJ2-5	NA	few	TGTGCCAGCAGCTTATTTAACCGGGAGACCCAGTACTTC	CASSLFNRETQYF
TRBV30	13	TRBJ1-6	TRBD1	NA	TGTGCCTGGACGGCAGGGGGTAATTCACCCCTCCACTTT	CAWTAGGNSPLHF
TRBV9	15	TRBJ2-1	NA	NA	TGTGCCAGCAGCGTAGAGGCAGGGACCTACAATGAGCAGTTCTTC	CASSVEAGTYNEQFF
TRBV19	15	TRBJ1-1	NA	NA	TGTGCCAGTAGTATACAAGGGGCGCGGGGCACTGAAGCTTTCTTT	CASSIQGARGTEAFF
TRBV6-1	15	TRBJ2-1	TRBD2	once	TGTGCCAGCAGTGAATTTAGCGGGAGTTACAATGAGCAGTTCTTC	CASSEFSGSYNEQFF
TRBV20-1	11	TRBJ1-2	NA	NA	TGCAGTGCCCCGGACTGGGATGGCTACACCTTC	CSAPDWDGYTF
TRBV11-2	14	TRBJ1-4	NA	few	TGTGCCAGCAGCTTGAGGGGGGGAGGAGAAAAACTGTTTTTT	CASSLRGGGEKLFF
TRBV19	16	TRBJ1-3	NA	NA	TGTGCCAGTAGTCAAGGGGTAGGATGGTCTGGAAACACCATATATTTT	CASSQGVGWSGNTIYF
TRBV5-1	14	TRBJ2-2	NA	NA	TGCGCCAGCAGCTCCTCCGGGAACACCGGGGAGCTGTTTTTT	CASSSSGNTGELFF
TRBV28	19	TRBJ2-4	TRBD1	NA	TGTGCCAGCAGCCGCCCGACCAACGGCAAGGAAGGGGGCGAAAACATTCAGTACTTC	CASSRPTNGKEGGENIQYF
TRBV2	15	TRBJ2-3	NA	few	TGTGCCAGCAGAGCGGACCGTTGGGGCACAGATACGCAGTATTTT	CASRADRWGTDTQYF
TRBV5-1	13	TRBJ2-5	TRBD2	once	TGCGCCAGCAGTAGTGACGGAACGGGACTAGCAAACTTC	CASSSDGTGLANF
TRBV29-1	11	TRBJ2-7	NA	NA	TGCAGCGTTGAAGAACAGATTTGTCAGTACTTC	CSVEEQICQYF
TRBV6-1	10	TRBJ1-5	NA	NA	TGTGCCAGGCCAGTTCAGCCCCAGCATTTT	CARPVQPQHF
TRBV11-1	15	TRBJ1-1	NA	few	TGTGCCAGCAGCTTCTCTCGCGGCGGGAACACTGAAGCTTTCTTT	CASSFSRGGNTEAFF
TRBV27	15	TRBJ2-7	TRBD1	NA	TGTGCCAGCAGTTTCACCGGGACAGGGTCGTACGAGCAGTACTTC	CASSFTGTGSYEQYF
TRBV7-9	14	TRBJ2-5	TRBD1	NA	TGTGCCAGCAGCCCCTGGGACAGTCAAGAGACCCAGTACTTC	CASSPWDSQETQYF
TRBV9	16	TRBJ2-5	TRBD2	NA	TGTGCCAGCAGCGCTACCGGGACTAGCGGGGGGGAGACCCAGTACTTC	CASSATGTSGGETQYF
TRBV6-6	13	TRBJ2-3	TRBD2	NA	TGTGCCAGCACGAGCGGGGGGGAAGATACGCAGTATTTT	CASTSGGEDTQYF
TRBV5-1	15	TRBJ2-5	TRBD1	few	TGCGCCAGCAGCTTGGCCCGGACAGGGGGGGAGACCCAGTACTTC	CASSLARTGGETQYF
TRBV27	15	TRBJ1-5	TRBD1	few	TGTGCCAGCAGATCGACAGGGGGCAGCAATCAGCCCCAGCATTTT	CASRSTGGSNQPQHF
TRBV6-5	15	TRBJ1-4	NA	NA	TGTGCCAGCAGTTCTCTAAGACAGTTGACGGGAAAACTGTTTTTT	CASSSLRQLTGKLFF
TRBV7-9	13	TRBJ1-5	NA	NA	TGTGCCAGCAGCCCCGGGTCCAATCAGCCCCAGCATTTT	CASSPGSNQPQHF
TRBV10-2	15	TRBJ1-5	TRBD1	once	TGCGCCAGCAGTACCCCGGGACAGGGTTTTCAGCCCCAGCATTTT	CASSTPGQGFQPQHF
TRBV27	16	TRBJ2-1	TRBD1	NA	TGTGCCAGCAGTACCCCCGGGACAGGGGTAGGCAATGAGCAGTTCTTC	CASSTPGTGVGNEQFF
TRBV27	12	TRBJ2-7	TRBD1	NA	TGTGCCTCCGGGACAGGTCCCTACGAGCAGTACTTC	CASGTGPYEQYF
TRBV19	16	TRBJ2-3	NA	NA	TGTGCCAGTAGTGCAAAGCGTTTACCTAGCACAGATACGCAGTATTTT	CASSAKRLPSTDTQYF
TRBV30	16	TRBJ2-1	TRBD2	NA	TGTGCCTGGAGCCGGACTAGCGGGAGCTCCTACAATGAGCAGTTCTTC	CAWSRTSGSSYNEQFF
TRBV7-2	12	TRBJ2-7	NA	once	TGTGCCAGCAGCTCCCAGGGCTACGAGCAGTACTTC	CASSSQGYEQYF
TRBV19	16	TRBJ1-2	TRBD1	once	TGTGCCAGTAGTCCGTCCGGGACAGGGGGCGCGTATGGCTACACCTTC	CASSPSGTGGAYGYTF